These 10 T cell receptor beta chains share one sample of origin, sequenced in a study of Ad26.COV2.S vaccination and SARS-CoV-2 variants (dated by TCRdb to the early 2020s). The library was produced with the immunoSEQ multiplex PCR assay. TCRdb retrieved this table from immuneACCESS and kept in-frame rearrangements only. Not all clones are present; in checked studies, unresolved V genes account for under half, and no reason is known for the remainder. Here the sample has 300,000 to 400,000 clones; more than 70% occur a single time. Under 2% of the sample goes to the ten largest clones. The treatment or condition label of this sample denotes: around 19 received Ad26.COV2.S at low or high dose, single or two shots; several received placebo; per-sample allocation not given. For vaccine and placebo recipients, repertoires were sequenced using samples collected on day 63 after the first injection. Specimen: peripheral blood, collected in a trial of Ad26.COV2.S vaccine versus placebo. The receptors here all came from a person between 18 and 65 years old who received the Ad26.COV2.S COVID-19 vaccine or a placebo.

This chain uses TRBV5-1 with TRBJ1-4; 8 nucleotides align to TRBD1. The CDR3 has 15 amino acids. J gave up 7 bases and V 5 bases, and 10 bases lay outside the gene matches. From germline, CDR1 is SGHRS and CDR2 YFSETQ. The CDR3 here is CASSSPAGGSEKLFF. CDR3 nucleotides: TGCGCCAGCAGTTCCCCTGCAGGGGGCAGTGAAAAACTGTTTTTT. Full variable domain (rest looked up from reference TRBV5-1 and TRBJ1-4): KAGVTQTPRYLIKTRGQQVTLSCSPISGHRSVSWYQQTPGQGLQFLFEYFSETQRNKGNFPGRFSGRQFSNSRSEMNVSTLELGDSALYLCASSSPAGGSEKLFFGSGTQLSVL.

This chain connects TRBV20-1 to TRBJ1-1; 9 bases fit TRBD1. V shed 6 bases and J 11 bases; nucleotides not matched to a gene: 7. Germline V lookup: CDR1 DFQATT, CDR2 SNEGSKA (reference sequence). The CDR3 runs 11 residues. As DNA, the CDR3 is TGCAGTGCCGGGAGACAGGGGGTCGCTTTCTTT. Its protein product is CSAGRQGVAFF.

The CDR3 sequence is CASRETTYGYTF. DNA for the CDR3: TGTGCCAGCAGGGAGACCACGTATGGCTACACCTTC. J is TRBJ1-2 and V is TRBV6-5; no clear D. Germline assignment: CDR1 MNHEY and CDR2 SVGAGI. V lost 6 bases and J 5 bases, leaving 10 bases between the germline ends. This CDR3 is 12 amino acids long.

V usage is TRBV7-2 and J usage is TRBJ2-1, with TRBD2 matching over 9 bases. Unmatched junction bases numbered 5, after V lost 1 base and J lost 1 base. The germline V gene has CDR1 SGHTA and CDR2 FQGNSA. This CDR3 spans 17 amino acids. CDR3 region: CASSLVSAGGSYNEQFF. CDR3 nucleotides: TGTGCCAGCAGCTTAGTATCGGCGGGGGGGTCCTACAATGAGCAGTTCTTC.

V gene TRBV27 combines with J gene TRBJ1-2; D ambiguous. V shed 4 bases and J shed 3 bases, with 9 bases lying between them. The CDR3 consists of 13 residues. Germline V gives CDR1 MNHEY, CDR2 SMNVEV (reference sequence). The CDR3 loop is CASSSTMDYGYTF. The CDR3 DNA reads TGTGCCAGCAGTTCAACAATGGACTATGGCTACACCTTC.

The CDR3 reads CAISPGQGKNYGYTF. The CDR3 nucleotides are TGTGCCATCAGTCCGGGACAGGGAAAGAACTATGGCTACACCTTC. The chain uses TRBV10-3 and TRBJ1-2; 9 nucleotides agree with TRBD1. Trimming took 5 bases from V and 2 from J; bases not matched to a gene: 6. This CDR3 comprises 15 residues. Germline-derived CDR1 and CDR2 are ENHRY and SYGVKD.

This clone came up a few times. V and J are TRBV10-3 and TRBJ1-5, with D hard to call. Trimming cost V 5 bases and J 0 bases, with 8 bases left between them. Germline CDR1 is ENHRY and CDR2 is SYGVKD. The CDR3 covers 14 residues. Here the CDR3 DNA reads TGTGCCATCAGTCTAGGTTATAGCAATCAGCCCCAGCATTTT. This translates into CAISLGYSNQPQHF.

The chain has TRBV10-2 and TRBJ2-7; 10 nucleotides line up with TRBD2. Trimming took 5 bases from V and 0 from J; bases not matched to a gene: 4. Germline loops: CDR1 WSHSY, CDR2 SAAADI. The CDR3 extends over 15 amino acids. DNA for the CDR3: TGCGCCAGCAGTTACTCTAGCGGGGGCTCCTACGAGCAGTACTTC. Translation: CASSYSSGGSYEQYF.

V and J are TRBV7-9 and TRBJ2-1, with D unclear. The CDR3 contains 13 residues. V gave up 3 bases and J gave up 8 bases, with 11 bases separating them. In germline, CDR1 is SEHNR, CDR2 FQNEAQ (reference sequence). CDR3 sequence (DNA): TGTGCCAGCAGCTTCTTTAGTATCGATGAGCAGTTCTTC. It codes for CASSFFSIDEQFF.

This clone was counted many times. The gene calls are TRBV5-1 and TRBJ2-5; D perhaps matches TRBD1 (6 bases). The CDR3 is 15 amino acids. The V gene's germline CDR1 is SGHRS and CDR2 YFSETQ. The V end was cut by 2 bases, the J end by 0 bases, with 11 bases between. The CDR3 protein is CASSLSYRDQETQYF. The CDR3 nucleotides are TGCGCCAGCAGCTTAAGTTACAGGGACCAAGAGACCCAGTACTTC. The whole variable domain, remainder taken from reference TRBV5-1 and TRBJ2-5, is KAGVTQTPRYLIKTRGQQVTLSCSPISGHRSVSWYQQTPGQGLQFLFEYFSETQRNKGNFPGRFSGRQFSNSRSEMNVSTLELGDSALYLCASSLSYRDQETQYFGPGTRLLVL.